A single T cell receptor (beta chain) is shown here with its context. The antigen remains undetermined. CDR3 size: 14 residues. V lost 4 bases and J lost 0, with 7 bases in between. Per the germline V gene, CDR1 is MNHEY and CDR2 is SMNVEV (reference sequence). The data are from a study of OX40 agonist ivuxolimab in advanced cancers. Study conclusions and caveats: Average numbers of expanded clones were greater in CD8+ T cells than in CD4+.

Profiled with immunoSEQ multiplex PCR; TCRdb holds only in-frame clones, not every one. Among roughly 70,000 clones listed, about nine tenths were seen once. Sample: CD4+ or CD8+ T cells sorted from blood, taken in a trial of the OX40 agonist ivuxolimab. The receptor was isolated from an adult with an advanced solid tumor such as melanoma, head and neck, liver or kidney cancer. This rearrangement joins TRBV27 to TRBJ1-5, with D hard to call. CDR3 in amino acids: CASSSLISNQPQHF. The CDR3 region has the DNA TGTGCCAGCAGTTCCCTAATTAGCAATCAGCCCCAGCATTTT.